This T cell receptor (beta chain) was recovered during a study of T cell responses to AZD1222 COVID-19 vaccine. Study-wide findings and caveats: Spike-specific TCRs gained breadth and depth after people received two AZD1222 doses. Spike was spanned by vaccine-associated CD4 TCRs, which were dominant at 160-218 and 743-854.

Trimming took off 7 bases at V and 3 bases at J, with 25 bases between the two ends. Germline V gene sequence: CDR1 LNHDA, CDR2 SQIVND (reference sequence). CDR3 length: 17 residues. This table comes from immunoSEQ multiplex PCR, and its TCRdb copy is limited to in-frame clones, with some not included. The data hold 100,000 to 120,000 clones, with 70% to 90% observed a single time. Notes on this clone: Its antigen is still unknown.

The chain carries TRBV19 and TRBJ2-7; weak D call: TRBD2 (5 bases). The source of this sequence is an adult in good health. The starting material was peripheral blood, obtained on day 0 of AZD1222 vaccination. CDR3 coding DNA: TGTGCCAGTACCCAATCCGCCGGCGGGCCGTCTTACTACGAGCAGTACTTC. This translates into CASTQSAGGPSYYEQYF.